This T cell receptor (beta chain) appears in the sequencing data of a study of metastatic and nonmetastatic thyroid tumors. About the study: Where malignant and benign thyroid patients were concerned, repertoires were compared across blood and tumor or nodule tissue.

With 0 bases removed from V and 2 bases from J, the gap between germline ends came to 13 bases. This CDR3 has 16 amino acids. CDR1 LNHDA and CDR2 SQIVND come from the germline V gene (reference sequence). Original processing methods: A classifier for distant metastasis in papillary thyroid cancer was constructed using CDR3 differences observed across clinicopathological groups. Via MiXCR, TCRdb re-called the PCR reads. The V and J calls, along with clone size, are taken from TCRdb and not from the paper's own processing. The sample lists over 10,000 clones; approximately 29% were seen once. This clone showed up just a few times. The antigen is unknown. Study-level points and caveats: Significantly greater TCR beta diversity was reportedly found in malignant thyroid tumors than in benign nodules (in blood and tumor).

Prior to thyroid surgery, none of the patients had received any treatment. The rearrangement joins TRBV19 to TRBJ1-2; D is uncertain. Sequencing was performed on tumor tissue. This receptor was taken from a female donor with papillary thyroid cancer or a benign thyroid nodule (not recorded which). Some clones in this sample may be carry-over from other donors' samples. Here the CDR3 reads CASSIDSGRPNYGYTF. CDR3 DNA sequence: TGTGCCAGTAGTATAGATTCGGGTAGGCCCAACTATGGCTACACCTTC.